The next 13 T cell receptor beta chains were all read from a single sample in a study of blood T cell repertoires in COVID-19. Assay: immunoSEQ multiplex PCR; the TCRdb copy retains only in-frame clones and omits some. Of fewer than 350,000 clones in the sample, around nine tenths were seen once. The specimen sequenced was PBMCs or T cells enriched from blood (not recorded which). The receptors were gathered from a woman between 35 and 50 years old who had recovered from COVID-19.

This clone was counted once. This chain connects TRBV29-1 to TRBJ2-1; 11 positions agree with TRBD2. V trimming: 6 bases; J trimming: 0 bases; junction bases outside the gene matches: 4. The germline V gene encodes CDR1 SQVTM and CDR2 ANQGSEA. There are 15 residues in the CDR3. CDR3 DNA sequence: TGCAGCGTAGTAGCGGGAGGGTACTCCTACAATGAGCAGTTCTTC. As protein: CSVVAGGYSYNEQFF.

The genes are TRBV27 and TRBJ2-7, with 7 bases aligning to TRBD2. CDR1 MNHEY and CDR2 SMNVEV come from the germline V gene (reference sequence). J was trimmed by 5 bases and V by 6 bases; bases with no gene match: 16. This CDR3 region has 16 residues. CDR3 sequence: CASSSRRRGWVDEQYF. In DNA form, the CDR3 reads TGTGCCAGCAGCTCCCGACGGCGGGGGTGGGTGGACGAGCAGTACTTC.

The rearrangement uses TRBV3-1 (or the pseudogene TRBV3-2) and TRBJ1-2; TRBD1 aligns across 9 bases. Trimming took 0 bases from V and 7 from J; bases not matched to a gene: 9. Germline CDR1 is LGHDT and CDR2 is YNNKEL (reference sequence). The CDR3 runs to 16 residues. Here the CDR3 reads CASSQDRTGGVPGYTF. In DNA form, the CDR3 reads TGTGCCAGCAGCCAAGATCGCACAGGGGGCGTCCCTGGCTACACCTTC.

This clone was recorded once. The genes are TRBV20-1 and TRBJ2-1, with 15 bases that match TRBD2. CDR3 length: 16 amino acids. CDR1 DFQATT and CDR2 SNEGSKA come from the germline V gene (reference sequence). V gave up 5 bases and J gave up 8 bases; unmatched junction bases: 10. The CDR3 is CSACGLAGGPGDEQFF. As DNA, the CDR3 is TGCAGTGCTTGTGGACTAGCGGGAGGGCCCGGGGATGAGCAGTTCTTC.

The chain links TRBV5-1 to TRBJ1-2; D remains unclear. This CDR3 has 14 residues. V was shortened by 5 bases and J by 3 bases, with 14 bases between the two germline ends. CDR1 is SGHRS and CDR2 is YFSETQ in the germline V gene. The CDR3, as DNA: TGCGCCAGCAGACCGGACTCTCACGACTATGGCTACACCTTC. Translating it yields CASRPDSHDYGYTF. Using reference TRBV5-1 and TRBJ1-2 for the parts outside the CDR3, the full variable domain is KAGVTQTPRYLIKTRGQQVTLSCSPISGHRSVSWYQQTPGQGLQFLFEYFSETQRNKGNFPGRFSGRQFSNSRSEMNVSTLELGDSALYLCASRPDSHDYGYTFGSGTRLTVV.

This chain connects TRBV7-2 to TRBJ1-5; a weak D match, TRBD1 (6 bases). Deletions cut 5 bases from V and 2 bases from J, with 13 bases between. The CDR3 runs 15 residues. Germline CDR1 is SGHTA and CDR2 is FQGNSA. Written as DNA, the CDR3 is TGTGCCAGCAGCATCGCAGGGGATCGCAATCAGCCCCAGCATTTT. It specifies CASSIAGDRNQPQHF. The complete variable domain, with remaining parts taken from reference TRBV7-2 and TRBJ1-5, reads GAGVSQSPSNKVTEKGKDVELRCDPISGHTALYWYRQSLGQGLEFLIYFQGNSAPDKSGLPSDRFSAERTGGSVSTLTIQRTQQEDSAVYLCASSIAGDRNQPQHFGDGTRLSIL.

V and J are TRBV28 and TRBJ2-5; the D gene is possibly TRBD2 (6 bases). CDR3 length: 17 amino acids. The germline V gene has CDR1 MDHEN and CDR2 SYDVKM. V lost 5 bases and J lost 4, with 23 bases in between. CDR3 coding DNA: TGTGCCAGCAGTACCGCTAGCGACACAGGAGGGAGAGAGACCCAGTACTTC. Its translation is CASSTASDTGGRETQYF.

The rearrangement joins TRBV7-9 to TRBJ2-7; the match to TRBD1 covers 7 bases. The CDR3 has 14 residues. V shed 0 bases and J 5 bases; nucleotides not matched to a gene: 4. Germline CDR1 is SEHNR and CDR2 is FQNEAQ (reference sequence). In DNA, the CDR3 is TGTGCCAGCAGCTTAGCGGACAGGTCGGACGAGCAGTACTTC. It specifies CASSLADRSDEQYF.

Written as DNA, the CDR3 is TGTGCCAGCAGAGAACAGGGTCTGGATGAAAAACTGTTTTTT. Translated: CASREQGLDEKLFF. The chain carries TRBV7-9 and TRBJ1-4; D possibly corresponds to TRBD1 (6 bases). The germline V gene encodes CDR1 SEHNR and CDR2 FQNEAQ (reference sequence). V lost 6 bases, J lost 6 bases, and 14 bases lay in between. This CDR3 comprises 14 residues.

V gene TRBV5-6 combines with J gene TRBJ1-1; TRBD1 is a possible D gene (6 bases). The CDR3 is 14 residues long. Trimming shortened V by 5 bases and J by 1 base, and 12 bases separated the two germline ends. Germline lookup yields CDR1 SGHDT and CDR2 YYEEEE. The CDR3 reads CASSAGGRNTEAFF. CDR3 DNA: TGTGCCAGCAGTGCTGGGGGCCGGAACACTGAAGCTTTCTTT.

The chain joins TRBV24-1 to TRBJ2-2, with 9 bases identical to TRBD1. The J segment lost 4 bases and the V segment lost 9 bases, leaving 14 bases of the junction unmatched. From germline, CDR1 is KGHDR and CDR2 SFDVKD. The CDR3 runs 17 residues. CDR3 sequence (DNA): TGTGCCACCCAGGGGGTGGTGGGACAGGGAACCACCGGGGAGCTGTTTTTT. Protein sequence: CATQGVVGQGTTGELFF.

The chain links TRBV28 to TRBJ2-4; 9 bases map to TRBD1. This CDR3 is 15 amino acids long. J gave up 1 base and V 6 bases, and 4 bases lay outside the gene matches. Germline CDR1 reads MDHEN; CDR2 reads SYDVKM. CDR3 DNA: TGTGCCAGCAGGACAGGGGGGGCGGCCAAAAACATTCAGTACTTC. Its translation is CASRTGGAAKNIQYF.

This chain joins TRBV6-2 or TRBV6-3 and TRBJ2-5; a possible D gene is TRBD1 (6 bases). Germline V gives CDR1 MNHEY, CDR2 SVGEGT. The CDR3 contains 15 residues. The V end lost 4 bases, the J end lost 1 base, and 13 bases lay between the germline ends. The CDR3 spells CASSSVDRTQETQYF. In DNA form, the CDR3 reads TGTGCCAGCAGTTCCGTCGACAGGACCCAAGAGACCCAGTACTTC.